This T cell receptor (beta chain) was sequenced during a study of a mutant IDH1 vaccine in newly diagnosed glioma. Time point indicated: week 47, end of study. In the vaccine, a single dose held 300 ug of the mutant IDH1 20-mer peptide, along with topical imiquimod. On this clone: Its antigen is still unknown.

TCRdb's copy holds only in-frame clones and misses some; the assay was immunoSEQ multiplex PCR. The table lists fewer than 55,000 clones, roughly two thirds of them singletons. The CDR3 consists of 12 residues. Germline V gene lookup returns CDR1 SGHRS and CDR2 YFSETQ. Trimming cost V 4 bases and J 3 bases, with 8 bases left between them. Specimen: peripheral blood mononuclear cells (PBMCs), collected from a glioma patient whose treatment included an IDH1 peptide vaccine. This sequence originates from a man aged 35 to 55 with glioma. Some clones in this sample may be carry-over from other donors' samples. The V gene is TRBV5-1, the J gene TRBJ2-7; no firm D call. CDR3 region: CASSRGSYEQYF. In nucleotides, the CDR3 is TGCGCCAGCAGCCGAGGCAGCTACGAGCAGTACTTC.